This T cell receptor beta chain is from a study of T cells after yellow fever vaccination. Study-wide results and limits: Shared CD4/CD8 clonotypes were a small share, likely from convergent recombination.

The CDR3 extends over 13 amino acids. The V gene lost 5 bases and the J gene lost 3 bases, with 10 bases spanning the gap. Germline values: CDR1 MNHEY, CDR2 SMNVEV (reference sequence). Comment on this clonotype: The antigen remains unidentified.

Production of TCR cDNA was by 5'RACE template switching, which also added a universal primer site and UMIs. TCRdb passed the 5' RACE reads through MiXCR, listing each CDR3 protein once. The data contain approximately 510,000 distinct CDR3 sequences, 21% of them singletons. The chain joins TRBV27 to TRBJ1-2, with D hard to call. The source material was PBMCs, sampled about 20 days after the first yellow fever vaccination. The TCR was taken from a man between 18 and 35 years old who received the YFV17D yellow fever vaccine. The DNA for the CDR3 is TGTGCCAGCAGTCCGAATGGGGACTATGGCTACACCTTC. Translating it yields CASSPNGDYGYTF.